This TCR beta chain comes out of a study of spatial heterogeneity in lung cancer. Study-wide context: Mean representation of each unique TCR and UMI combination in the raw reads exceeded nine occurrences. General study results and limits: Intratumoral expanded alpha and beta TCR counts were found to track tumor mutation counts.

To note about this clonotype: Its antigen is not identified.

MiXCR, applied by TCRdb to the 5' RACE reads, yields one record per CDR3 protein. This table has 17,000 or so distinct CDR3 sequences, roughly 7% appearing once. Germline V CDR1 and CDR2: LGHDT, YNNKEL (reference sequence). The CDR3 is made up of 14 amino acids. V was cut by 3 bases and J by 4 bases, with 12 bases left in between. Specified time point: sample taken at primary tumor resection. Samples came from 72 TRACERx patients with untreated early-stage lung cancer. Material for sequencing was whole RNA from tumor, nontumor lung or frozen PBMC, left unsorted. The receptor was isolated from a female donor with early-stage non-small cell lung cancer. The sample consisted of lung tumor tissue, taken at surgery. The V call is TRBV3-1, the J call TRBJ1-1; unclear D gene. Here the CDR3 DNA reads TGTGCCAGCAGCCATTCACTCCCCGGCACTGAAGCTTTCTTT. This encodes CASSHSLPGTEAFF.